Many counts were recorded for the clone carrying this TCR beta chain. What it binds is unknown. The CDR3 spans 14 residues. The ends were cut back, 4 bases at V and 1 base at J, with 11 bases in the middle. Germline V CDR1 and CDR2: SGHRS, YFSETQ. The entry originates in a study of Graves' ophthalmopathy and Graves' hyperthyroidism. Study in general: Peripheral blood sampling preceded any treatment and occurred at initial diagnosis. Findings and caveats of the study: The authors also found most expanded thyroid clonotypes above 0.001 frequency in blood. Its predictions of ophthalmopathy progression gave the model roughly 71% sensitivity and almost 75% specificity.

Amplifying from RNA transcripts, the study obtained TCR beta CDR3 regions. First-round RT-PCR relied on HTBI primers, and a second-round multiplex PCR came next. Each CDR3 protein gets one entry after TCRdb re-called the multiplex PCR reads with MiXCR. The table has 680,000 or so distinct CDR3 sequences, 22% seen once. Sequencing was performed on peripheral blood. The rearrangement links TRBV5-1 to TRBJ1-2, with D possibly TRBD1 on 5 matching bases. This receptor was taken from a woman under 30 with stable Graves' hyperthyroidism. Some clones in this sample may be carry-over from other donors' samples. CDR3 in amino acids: CASSIPGGNYGYTF. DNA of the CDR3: TGCGCCAGCAGCATCCCTGGGGGTAACTATGGCTACACCTTC.